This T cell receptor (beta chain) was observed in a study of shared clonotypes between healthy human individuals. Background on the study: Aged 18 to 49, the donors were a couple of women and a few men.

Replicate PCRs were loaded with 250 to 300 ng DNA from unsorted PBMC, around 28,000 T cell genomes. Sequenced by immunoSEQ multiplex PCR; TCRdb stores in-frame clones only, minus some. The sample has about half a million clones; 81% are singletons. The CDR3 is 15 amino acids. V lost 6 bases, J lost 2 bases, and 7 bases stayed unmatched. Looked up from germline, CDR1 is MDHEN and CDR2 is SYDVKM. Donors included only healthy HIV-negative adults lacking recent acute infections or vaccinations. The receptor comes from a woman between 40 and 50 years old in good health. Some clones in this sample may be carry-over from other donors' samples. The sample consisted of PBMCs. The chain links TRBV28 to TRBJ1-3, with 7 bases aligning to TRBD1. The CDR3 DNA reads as TGTGCCAGCAGCGCCGGGACAGTAGCTGGAAACACCATATATTTT. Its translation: CASSAGTVAGNTIYF.